One and the same sample provided the 30 T cell receptor beta chains below, sequenced in a study of early stage breast cancer tumors (dated by TCRdb to 2015 to 2018). Preparation of the library involved the immunoSEQ multiplex PCR assay. TCRdb limited this immuneACCESS table to in-frame rearrangements with V and J called. A share of clones is missing; checked studies link under half to unresolved V genes, and the rest is unexplained. Present in this sample are roughly 56,000 clones, roughly 80% of which were seen just once. The top ten hold around 3.7% of the sample. What was sequenced was blood. These receptor sequences come from a person aged 25-39 years with breast cancer.

The chain employs TRBV6-6 and TRBJ1-5, with D perhaps matching TRBD1 (5 bases). The length of the CDR3 is 16 residues. V was clipped by 3 bases and J by 0 bases, with 12 bases between them. Germline V gene sequence: CDR1 MNHNY, CDR2 SVGAGI (reference sequence). The CDR3 region is CASSYSGGDSNQPQHF. The CDR3 DNA reads TGTGCCAGCAGTTATAGTGGGGGGGATAGCAATCAGCCCCAGCATTTT.

The chain is built from TRBV5-6 and TRBJ1-5; D gene uncertain. Germline CDR1 is SGHDT and CDR2 is YYEEEE. V was cut by 4 bases and J by 6 bases, with 14 bases left in between. This CDR3 region has 14 residues. The CDR3 is CASSPTGNGQPQHF. The CDR3 coding sequence is TGTGCCAGCAGCCCCACGGGTAATGGTCAGCCCCAGCATTTT. The entire variable domain, with the rest obtained from reference TRBV5-6 and TRBJ1-5, is as follows: DAGVTQSPTHLIKTRGQQVTLRCSPKSGHDTVSWYQQALGQGPQFIFQYYEEEERQRGNFPDRFSGHQFPNYSSELNVNALLLGDSALYLCASSPTGNGQPQHFGDGTRLSIL.

The chain employs TRBV7-9 and TRBJ2-1; TRBD2 matches 14 bases. V lost 5 bases, J lost 5 bases, and 11 bases stayed unmatched. This CDR3 has 18 residues. Germline V CDR1 and CDR2: SEHNR, FQNEAQ (reference sequence). The CDR3 loop is CASSPRLAGGPLNNEQFF. The CDR3 DNA reads as TGTGCCAGCAGCCCCCGACTAGCGGGAGGGCCGTTAAACAATGAGCAGTTCTTC.

This rearrangement joins TRBV6-1 to TRBJ1-5; no clear D gene. CDR1 and CDR2 (germline): MNHNS, SASEGT. Trimming removed 3 bases at V and 0 bases at J, with 9 bases between. This CDR3 is 15 amino acids long. The CDR3 reads CASSETTLSNQPQHF. The CDR3 nucleotides read TGTGCCAGCAGTGAGACGACACTTAGCAATCAGCCCCAGCATTTT.

The rearrangement links TRBV19 to TRBJ1-1; 7 bases are shared with TRBD1. CDR1 is LNHDA, CDR2 SQIVND, per germline (reference sequence). The CDR3 covers 14 residues. Trimming took 5 bases from V and 4 from J; bases not matched to a gene: 7. This chain's CDR3 is CASSSGTVSTEAFF. The CDR3 DNA is TGTGCCAGTAGTTCCGGGACAGTAAGCACTGAAGCTTTCTTT.

The chain carries TRBV27 and TRBJ2-5; D is possibly TRBD1 (5 bases). Trimming took off 2 bases at V and 1 base at J, with 8 bases between the two ends. CDR3 size: 14 residues. Germline CDR1 reads MNHEY; CDR2 reads SMNVEV (reference sequence). The CDR3 region is CASSLRGSQETQYF. The CDR3 coding sequence is TGTGCCAGCAGTTTAAGGGGAAGCCAAGAGACCCAGTACTTC.

The chain recombines TRBV5-1 with TRBJ2-3; 10 nucleotides align to TRBD2. CDR3 length: 16 residues. J gave up 0 bases and V 2 bases, and 3 bases lay outside the gene matches. Germline CDR1 is SGHRS and CDR2 is YFSETQ. CDR3: CASSFLTSGSTDTQYF. CDR3 coding DNA: TGCGCCAGCAGCTTCCTGACTAGCGGGAGCACAGATACGCAGTATTTT.

In DNA, the CDR3 is TGTGCCAGTTATTCTCCACCCGGGACAGGGGGATTTACTGGAAACACCATATATTTT. Its protein product is CASYSPPGTGGFTGNTIYF. The chain combines TRBV19 with TRBJ1-3, with 11 bases aligning to TRBD1. The CDR3 length is 19 residues. In germline, CDR1 is LNHDA, CDR2 SQIVND (reference sequence). V shed 8 bases and J 2 bases; nucleotides not matched to a gene: 17.

The chain is built from TRBV19 and TRBJ2-5, with TRBD2 identical over 13 bases. Germline assignment: CDR1 LNHDA and CDR2 SQIVND (reference sequence). Unmatched junction bases numbered 2, after V lost 9 bases and J lost 1 base. The CDR3 is made up of 14 amino acids. CDR3 loop: CASRLAGGQETQYF. CDR3 DNA sequence: TGTGCCAGCCGACTAGCGGGAGGCCAAGAGACCCAGTACTTC.

In this sample, this clone turned up once. The rearrangement links TRBV5-1 to TRBJ2-1; TRBD2 aligns across 13 bases. The CDR3 totals 17 residues. The V segment lost 2 bases and the J segment 7 bases; nucleotides outside the gene matches: 9. CDR1 is SGHRS and CDR2 is YFSETQ in the germline V gene. The CDR3 bases are TGCGCCAGCAGCTTCCCAAAACTAGCGGGGGGGGCAAATGAGCAGTTCTTC. Amino acids: CASSFPKLAGGANEQFF.

The rearrangement links TRBV28 to TRBJ2-2; the match to TRBD2 covers 11 bases. This CDR3 has 17 residues. Germline CDR1 is MDHEN and CDR2 is SYDVKM. After removal of 0 bases from V and 6 bases from J, the junction contained 6 bases not matched to a gene. CDR3: CASSLWSLAGGPGELFF. In DNA form, the CDR3 reads TGTGCCAGCAGTTTATGGAGTCTAGCGGGAGGCCCCGGGGAGCTGTTTTTT.

The genes are TRBV7-7 and TRBJ2-1; TRBD1 aligns across 8 bases. Germline V gives CDR1 SSHAT, CDR2 FNYEAQ (reference sequence). Losses at the gene ends were 4 bases for V and 5 bases for J; bases not matched to a gene: 1. This CDR3 has 13 residues. CDR3 DNA: TGTGCCAGCAGCTCGGACAGGGACAATGAGCAGTTCTTC. Translated: CASSSDRDNEQFF. The full variable domain, with the rest looked up from reference TRBV7-7 and TRBJ2-1, is GAGVSQSPRYKVTKRGQDVTLRCDPISSHATLYWYQQALGQGPEFLTYFNYEAQPDKSGLPSDRFSAERPEGSISTLTIQRTEQRDSAMYRCASSSDRDNEQFFGPGTRLTVL.

The rearrangement links TRBV6-5 to TRBJ1-6; TRBD1 matches 7 bases. The V gene's germline CDR1 is MNHEY and CDR2 SVGAGI. V was clipped by 0 bases and J by 9 bases; unmatched bases: 5. CDR3 length: 15 residues. CDR3 in amino acids: CASSYSGQGVSPLHF. CDR3 coding DNA: TGTGCCAGCAGTTACTCAGGGCAGGGGGTTTCACCCCTCCACTTT.

The chain employs TRBV5-4 and TRBJ1-1; D ambiguous. Germline loops: CDR1 SGHNT, CDR2 YYREEE (reference sequence). This CDR3 is built from 13 residues. Trimming cost V 4 bases and J 1 base, with 8 bases left between them. The DNA of the CDR3 is TGTGCCAGCAGCGCGGCCTCGAACACTGAAGCTTTCTTT. Protein sequence: CASSAASNTEAFF.

V is TRBV9 and J is TRBJ2-7; 12 bases match TRBD2. CDR3 length equals 13 residues. V trimming: 6 bases; J trimming: 7 bases; junction bases outside the gene matches: 5. Germline V gene lookup returns CDR1 SGDLS and CDR2 YYNGEE. CDR3 residues: CASNPGLAGEQYF. The CDR3 DNA is TGTGCCAGCAACCCCGGACTAGCGGGAGAGCAGTACTTC.

This clone came up once. The chain links TRBV5-5 to TRBJ2-5; D remains ambiguous. Trimming removed 0 bases from V and 5 bases from J, with 8 bases in between. The CDR3 spans 13 residues. The germline V gene encodes CDR1 SGHKS and CDR2 YYEKEE (reference sequence). CDR3 nucleotides: TGTGCCAGCAGCTTGGCGGCGCTGGAGACCCAGTACTTC. Translated, it gives CASSLAALETQYF.

This chain links TRBV5-1 with TRBJ1-6; D possibly corresponds to TRBD1 (5 bases). V lost 0 bases and J 7 bases, leaving 14 bases between the germline ends. This CDR3 contains 16 residues. CDR1 and CDR2 (germline): SGHRS, YFSETQ. DNA for the CDR3: TGCGCCAGCAGCTTGGGGAATACGGGGGACAATTCACCCCTCCACTTT. It yields the protein CASSLGNTGDNSPLHF.

The V call is TRBV20-1, the J call TRBJ1-4; D uncertain. Trimming removed 6 bases from V and 4 bases from J, with 3 bases in between. CDR1 DFQATT and CDR2 SNEGSKA come from the germline V gene (reference sequence). The CDR3 is 10 residues long. The CDR3, as DNA: TGCAGTGCAGATAATGAAAAACTGTTTTTT. Protein: CSADNEKLFF.

Only a few counts were recorded for this clone. The chain combines TRBV6-8 with TRBJ1-1; D is undetermined. Germline-derived CDR1 and CDR2 are MNHGY and SAAAGT. The CDR3 totals 13 residues. V lost 2 bases and J lost 4, with 8 bases in between. The CDR3 sequence is CASSYDPPTEAFF. The CDR3 nucleotides read TGTGCCAGCAGTTACGACCCACCCACTGAAGCTTTCTTT.

V usage is TRBV27 and J usage is TRBJ2-2; a possible D gene is TRBD1 (5 bases). CDR1 MNHEY and CDR2 SMNVEV come from the germline V gene (reference sequence). V was trimmed by 5 bases and J by 5 bases, leaving 12 bases between them. This CDR3 spans 14 amino acids. The chain's CDR3 is CASSPQTVTGELFF. The CDR3 DNA sequence: TGTGCCAGCAGTCCACAGACAGTTACCGGGGAGCTGTTTTTT.

This clone has a handful of counts. The rearrangement uses TRBV30 and TRBJ1-6; 9 bases map to TRBD1. Unmatched junction bases numbered 3, after V lost 3 bases and J lost 9 bases. The CDR3 extends over 13 amino acids. Germline CDR1 and CDR2: GTSNPN and SVGIG (reference sequence). The CDR3 region is CAWRRTGVSPLHF. The CDR3, as DNA: TGTGCCTGGAGGAGGACAGGGGTTTCACCCCTCCACTTT. Complete variable domain (other parts from reference TRBV30 and TRBJ1-6): SQTIHQWPATLVQPVGSPLSLECTVEGTSNPNLYWYRQAAGRGLQLLFYSVGIGQISSEVPQNLSASRPQDRQFILSSKKLLLSDSGFYLCAWRRTGVSPLHFGNGTRLTVT.

This clone was seen a handful of times. The J gene is TRBJ2-7, the V gene TRBV5-1; TRBD2 matches 10 bases. V trimming: 1 base; J trimming: 3 bases; junction bases outside the gene matches: 4. This CDR3 comprises 15 residues. Germline V gives CDR1 SGHRS, CDR2 YFSETQ. In DNA form, the CDR3 reads TGCGCCAGCAGCTTGACTAGCGGGGCGTACTACGAGCAGTACTTC. Residues: CASSLTSGAYYEQYF.

The chain carries TRBV7-2 and TRBJ2-7; 8 bases line up with TRBD1. V gave up 7 bases and J gave up 1 base; unmatched junction bases: 3. The germline V gene has CDR1 SGHTA and CDR2 FQGNSA. This CDR3 is built from 13 residues. CDR3 sequence (DNA): TGTGCCAGCACCTGGGACAGGTCCTACGAGCAGTACTTC. This gives the protein CASTWDRSYEQYF.

This chain uses TRBV12-5 with TRBJ2-7, with D perhaps matching TRBD1 (5 bases). The V gene's germline CDR1 is LGHNT and CDR2 FRNRAP. V shed 6 bases and J shed 5 bases, with 17 bases lying between them. The CDR3 length is 14 residues. The CDR3 reads CASGPPGRAHEQYF. In DNA form, the CDR3 reads TGTGCTAGTGGCCCCCCCGGCAGGGCCCACGAGCAGTACTTC.

The rearrangement links TRBV7-6 to TRBJ1-3; the D gene is possibly TRBD1 (5 bases). Trimming stripped 6 bases from V and 8 bases from J, with 20 bases between. Germline CDR1 reads SGHVS; CDR2 reads FNYEAQ. The CDR3 has 15 amino acids. The CDR3 loop reads CASSLGRGNGDTIYF. DNA for the CDR3: TGTGCCAGCAGTCTCGGACGGGGGAATGGTGACACCATATATTTT.

This chain links TRBV7-9 with TRBJ2-7, with D perhaps assigned TRBD1 or TRBD2 (6 bases each). Germline V lookup: CDR1 SEHNR, CDR2 FQNEAQ (reference sequence). V gave up 3 bases and J gave up 9 bases, with 12 bases separating them. There are 12 residues in the CDR3. Written as DNA, the CDR3 is TGTGCCAGCAGCTTGGGCGAGGGGGGGCAGTACTTC. This sequence encodes CASSLGEGGQYF.

The chain employs TRBV4-3 and TRBJ2-3; D is uncertain. Trimming shortened V by 0 bases and J by 5 bases, and 9 bases separated the two germline ends. There are 14 residues in the CDR3. In germline, CDR1 is LGHNA, CDR2 YSLEER. CDR3 DNA sequence: TGCGCCAGCAGCCAAGATCATCCTCGAGATACGCAGTATTTT. Protein: CASSQDHPRDTQYF.

This clone appeared a single time. The chain employs TRBV4-1 and TRBJ1-2; a possible D gene is TRBD1 (5 bases). The CDR3 is 13 residues long. V was clipped by 4 bases and J by 6 bases, with 12 bases between them. Per germline, CDR1 MGHRA and CDR2 YSYEKL. CDR3 bases: TGCGCCAGCAGCCCCCCGGGGGGTGATGGCTACACCTTC. It encodes CASSPPGGDGYTF.

This clone has just a few counts. The V gene is TRBV7-9, the J gene TRBJ1-1; maybe TRBD1 (6 bases). The CDR3 loop spans 14 amino acids. Germline V gene sequence: CDR1 SEHNR, CDR2 FQNEAQ (reference sequence). Trimming removed 5 bases from V and 3 bases from J, with 13 bases in between. DNA for the CDR3: TGTGCCAGCAGCCAGGGGACATTCGACACTGAAGCTTTCTTT. Translation gives CASSQGTFDTEAFF.

J is TRBJ2-5 and V is TRBV18; D uncertain. Deletions cut 3 bases from V and 1 base from J, with 3 bases between. From germline, CDR1 is KGHSH and CDR2 LQKENI. The CDR3 sequence is 12 residues long. The CDR3 loop reads CASSPSQETQYF. The DNA of the CDR3 is TGTGCCAGCTCACCCAGCCAAGAGACCCAGTACTTC.